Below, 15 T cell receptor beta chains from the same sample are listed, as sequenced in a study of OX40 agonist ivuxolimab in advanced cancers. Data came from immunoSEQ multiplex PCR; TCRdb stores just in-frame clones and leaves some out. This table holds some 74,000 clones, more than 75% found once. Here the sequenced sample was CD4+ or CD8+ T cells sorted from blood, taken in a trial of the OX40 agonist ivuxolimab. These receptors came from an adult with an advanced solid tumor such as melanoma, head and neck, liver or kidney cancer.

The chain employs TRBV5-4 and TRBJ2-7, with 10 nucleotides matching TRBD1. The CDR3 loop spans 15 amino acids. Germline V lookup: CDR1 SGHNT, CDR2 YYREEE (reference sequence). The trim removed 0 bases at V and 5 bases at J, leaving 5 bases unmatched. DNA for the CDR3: TGTGCCAGCAGCTTGGGGGACAGGGGATTCCACGAGCAGTACTTC. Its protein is CASSLGDRGFHEQYF. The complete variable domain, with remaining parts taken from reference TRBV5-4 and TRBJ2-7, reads ETGVTQSPTHLIKTRGQQVTLRCSSQSGHNTVSWYQQALGQGPQFIFQYYREEENGRGNFPPRFSGLQFPNYSSELNVNALELDDSALYLCASSLGDRGFHEQYFGPGTRLTVT.

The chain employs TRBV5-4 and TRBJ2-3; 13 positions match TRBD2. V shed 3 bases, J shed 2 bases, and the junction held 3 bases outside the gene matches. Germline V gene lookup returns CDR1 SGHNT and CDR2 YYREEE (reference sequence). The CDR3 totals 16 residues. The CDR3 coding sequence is TGTGCCAGCAGCTCGGGGACTAGCGGGAACACAGATACGCAGTATTTT. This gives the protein CASSSGTSGNTDTQYF.

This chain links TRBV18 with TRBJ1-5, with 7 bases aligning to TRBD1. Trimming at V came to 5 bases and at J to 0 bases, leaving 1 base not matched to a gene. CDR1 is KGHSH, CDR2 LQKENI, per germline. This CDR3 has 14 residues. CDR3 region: CASSWDSSNQPQHF. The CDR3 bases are TGTGCCAGCTCATGGGACAGTAGCAATCAGCCCCAGCATTTT.

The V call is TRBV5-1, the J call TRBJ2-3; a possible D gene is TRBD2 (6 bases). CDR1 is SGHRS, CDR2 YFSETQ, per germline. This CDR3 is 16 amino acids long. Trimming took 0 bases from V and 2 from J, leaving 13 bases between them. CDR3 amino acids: CASSLGSGTITDTQYF. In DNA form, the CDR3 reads TGCGCCAGCAGCTTGGGTAGCGGCACAATCACAGATACGCAGTATTTT.

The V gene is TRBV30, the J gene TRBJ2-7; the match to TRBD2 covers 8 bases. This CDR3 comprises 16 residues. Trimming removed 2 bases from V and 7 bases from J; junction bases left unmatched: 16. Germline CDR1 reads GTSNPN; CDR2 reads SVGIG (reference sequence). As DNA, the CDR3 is TGTGCCTGGAGTCGACCGTTAGCGGGACACGGGGGGGAGCAGTACTTC. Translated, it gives CAWSRPLAGHGGEQYF.

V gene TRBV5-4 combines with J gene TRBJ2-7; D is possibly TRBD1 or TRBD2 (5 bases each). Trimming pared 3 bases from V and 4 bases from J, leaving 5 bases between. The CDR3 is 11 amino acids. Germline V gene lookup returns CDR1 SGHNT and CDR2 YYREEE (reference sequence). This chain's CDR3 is CASSWGYEQYF. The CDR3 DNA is TGTGCCAGCAGCTGGGGGTACGAGCAGTACTTC.

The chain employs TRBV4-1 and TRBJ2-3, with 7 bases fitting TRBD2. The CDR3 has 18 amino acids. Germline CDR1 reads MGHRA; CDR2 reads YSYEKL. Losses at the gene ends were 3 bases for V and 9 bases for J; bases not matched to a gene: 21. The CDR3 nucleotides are TGCGCCAGCAGCCAGGGACTCTTTGGGTTCTCCGGGGGGAAGACGCAGTATTTT. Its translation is CASSQGLFGFSGGKTQYF.

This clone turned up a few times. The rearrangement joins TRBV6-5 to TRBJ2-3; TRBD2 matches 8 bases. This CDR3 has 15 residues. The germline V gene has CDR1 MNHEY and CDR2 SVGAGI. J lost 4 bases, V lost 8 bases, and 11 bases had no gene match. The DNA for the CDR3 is TGTGCCAGCTGGGCAAGCGGGAGTCGGGCAGATACGCAGTATTTT. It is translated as CASWASGSRADTQYF.

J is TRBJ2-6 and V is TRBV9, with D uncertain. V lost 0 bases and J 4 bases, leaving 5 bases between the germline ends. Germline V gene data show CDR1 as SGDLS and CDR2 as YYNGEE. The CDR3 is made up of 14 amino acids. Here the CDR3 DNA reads TGTGCCAGCAGCGTAGATATGGGGGCCAACGTCCTGACTTTC. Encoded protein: CASSVDMGANVLTF.

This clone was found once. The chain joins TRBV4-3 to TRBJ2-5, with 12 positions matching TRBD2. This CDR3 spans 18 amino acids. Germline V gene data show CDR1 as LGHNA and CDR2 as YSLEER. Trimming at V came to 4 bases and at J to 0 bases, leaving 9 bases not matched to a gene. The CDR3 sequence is CASSLLGLAGSYQETQYF. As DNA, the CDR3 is TGCGCCAGCAGCCTTCTCGGACTAGCGGGATCTTACCAAGAGACCCAGTACTTC.

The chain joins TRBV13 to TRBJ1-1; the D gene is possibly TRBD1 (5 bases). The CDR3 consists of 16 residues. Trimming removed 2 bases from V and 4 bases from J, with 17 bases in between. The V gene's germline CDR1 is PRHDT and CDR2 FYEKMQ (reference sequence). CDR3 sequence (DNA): TGTGCCAGCAGCTTACTGGTGTTTCTTGGGGCCACTGAAGCTTTCTTT. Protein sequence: CASSLLVFLGATEAFF.

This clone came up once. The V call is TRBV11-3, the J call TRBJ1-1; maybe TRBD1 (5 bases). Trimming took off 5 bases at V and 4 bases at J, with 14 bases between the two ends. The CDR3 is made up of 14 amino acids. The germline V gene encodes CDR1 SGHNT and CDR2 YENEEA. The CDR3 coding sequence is TGTGCCAGCAGCGCCGATTCGGGGGGCACTGAAGCTTTCTTT. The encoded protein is CASSADSGGTEAFF.

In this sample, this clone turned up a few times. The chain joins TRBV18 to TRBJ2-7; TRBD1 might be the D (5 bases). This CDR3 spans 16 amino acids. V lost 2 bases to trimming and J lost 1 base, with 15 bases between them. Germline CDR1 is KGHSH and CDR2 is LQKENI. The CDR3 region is CASSPSPAGQSYEQYF. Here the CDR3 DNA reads TGTGCCAGCTCACCAAGCCCCGCAGGGCAATCCTACGAGCAGTACTTC.

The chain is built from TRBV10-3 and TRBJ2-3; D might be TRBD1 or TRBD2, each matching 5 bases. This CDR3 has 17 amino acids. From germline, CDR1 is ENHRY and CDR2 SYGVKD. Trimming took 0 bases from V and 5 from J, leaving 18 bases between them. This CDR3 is CAISESGVGVIGDTQYF. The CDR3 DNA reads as TGTGCCATCAGTGAGTCTGGAGTGGGGGTAATAGGAGATACGCAGTATTTT.

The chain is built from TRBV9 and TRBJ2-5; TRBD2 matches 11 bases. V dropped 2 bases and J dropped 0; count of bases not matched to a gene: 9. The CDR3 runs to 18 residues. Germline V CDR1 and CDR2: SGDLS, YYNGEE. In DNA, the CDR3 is TGTGCCAGCAGCGTCGGTAGCGGGAGGGTAGGGTACCAAGAGACCCAGTACTTC. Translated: CASSVGSGRVGYQETQYF.